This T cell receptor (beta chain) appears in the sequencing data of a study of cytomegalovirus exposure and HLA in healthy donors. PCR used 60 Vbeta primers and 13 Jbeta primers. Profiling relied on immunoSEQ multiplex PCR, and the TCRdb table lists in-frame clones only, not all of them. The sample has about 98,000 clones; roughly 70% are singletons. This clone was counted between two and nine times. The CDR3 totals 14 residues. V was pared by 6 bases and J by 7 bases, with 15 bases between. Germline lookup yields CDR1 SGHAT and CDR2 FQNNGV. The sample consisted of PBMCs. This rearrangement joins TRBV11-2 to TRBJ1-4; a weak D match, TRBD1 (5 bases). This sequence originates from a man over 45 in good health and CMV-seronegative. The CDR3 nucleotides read TGTGCCAGCAGGCCTCCGGAGGGGACTGAAAAACTGTTTTTT. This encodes CASRPPEGTEKLFF.